This T cell receptor beta chain was sequenced in a study of immune evolution from preneoplasia to lung adenocarcinoma (dated by TCRdb to the early 2020s). Regarding the study in general: HLA loss of heterozygosity was seen in about 7%, 15% and 30% of AIS, MIA and ADC lesions, and in no AAH lesions. The study profiled immune contexture across lung adenocarcinoma precursors and invasive adenocarcinoma using immune gene expression, TCR sequencing and multiplex immunofluorescence. Resected precursor lesions (AAH, AIS, MIA) and invasive adenocarcinomas were compared against paired morphologically normal lung tissue. Sample size was determined by specimen availability and not by a prior power calculation. Whole exome sequencing and methylation data from the same cohort of nodules were integrated with the immune data. In total, the cohort included 50 to 65 patients with pulmonary nodules, all of whom underwent surgical resection. A total of under 55 patients contributed TCR sequencing data. The study reported that about a hundred samples were used for TCR sequencing. Class I HLA alleles were inferred from exome data with POLYSOLVER, and allele-specific HLA loss was detected with LOHHLA.

The CDR3 measures 14 amino acids from cysteine to phenylalanine. This entry keeps only the CDR3 DNA: 42 bases, framed from base 1. The germline V gene supplies CDR1 SGHAT and CDR2 FQNNGV. Between the V and J ends, shortened by 5 bases and 7 bases respectively, the junction contains 17 bases. General conclusions and limits of the study: Findings were based on association rather than direct causation; larger cohorts with long-term follow-up and longitudinal biopsies were deemed needed. Normal lung showed the highest clonality, whereas later-stage lesions appeared to have higher T cell density and diversity but lower clonality. The highest T cell clonality was observed in KRAS-mutant nodules compared with EGFR-mutant or double wild-type lesions. Normal lung had the highest top T cell clone frequencies, which appeared to decline progressively from AAH through AIS, MIA and invasive adenocarcinoma. Because every patient came from Japan and China, how well the results apply to Western populations was uncertain.

In the case of this clone: No cognate antigen has been identified for it. No quality values exist for individual bases; no much larger clone is one base distant.

Patients underwent resection in Japan or China between about 2013 and 2018. The histologic diagnosis of each case was independently confirmed on H&E slides by two lung cancer pathologists. For nucleic acid extraction, premalignant or tumor cells were enriched by macro-dissection following pathologic assessment. FFPE tissue was used for DNA isolation with the AllPrep DNA/RNA FFPE Kit. The immunoSEQ hsTCRbeta Kit was used to sequence TCR beta CDR3 regions from DNA. The original pipeline was this. The ImmunoSEQ Analyzer was used to analyse the TCR sequencing data. T cell clonality was defined as 1 minus Pielou's evenness, as computed on productive rearrangements. T cell diversity was measured with the inverse Simpson index on productive templates. T cell density was expressed as TCR beta template counts normalized to usable DNA, with usable DNA estimated by amplifying and sequencing housekeeping genes. Two-sided Kruskal-Wallis tests were used to compare TCR metrics between histologic stages. Imported from immuneACCESS, the table was reduced by TCRdb to in-frame sequences with V and J called. These copies leave out some clones; in studies compared against another copy, an unresolved V gene accounts for under half, and the cause of the remainder is not known. V, J and clone size derive from that table, while D and trimming were established from the DNA sequence. Within this sample are around 25,000 clones, with roughly 70% of them counted one time only. The ten largest clonotypes hold approximately 5% of the sample.

Sequenced input: FFPE invasive lung adenocarcinoma tissue. According to the study, the label for this sample's cell subset or site signals: frankly invasive lung adenocarcinoma (ADC). This TCR was sampled from a person in their sixties with invasive lung adenocarcinoma. Some clones in this sample may be carry-over from other donors' samples. The sequence joins TRBV11-2 to TRBJ2-5; matching of 6 bases hints at TRBD1 as the D gene. The sequence in DNA is TGTGCCAGCAGCGTCCGACAGGAGCCCGTGACCCAGTACTTC. Its protein product is CASSVRQEPVTQYF.